This T cell receptor beta chain was sequenced during a study of T cell repertoires in cytomegalovirus infection. Study-level background: CMV infection plus the matching HLA type was flagged by public TCR beta signatures.

Germline CDR1 MNHNY, CDR2 SVGAGI (reference sequence). There are 15 residues in the CDR3. Germline trimming cut 5 bases from V and 9 bases from J; bases unmatched to any gene: 12. MiXCR, applied by TCRdb to the reads, yields one record per CDR3 protein. The table has around 250,000 distinct CDR3 sequences, over 15% seen once; the top ten hold roughly 45%. Study-level points and caveats: CMV-specific HLA-C-restricted TCR beta clonotypes dominated the ex vivo response. Carriers of CMV plus the relevant HLA were identified by cumulative public TCR beta family frequency.

In this sample, this clonotype turned up a few times. Its target is not known. The material sequenced was CD8+ T cells from PBMCs. The V and J genes are TRBV6-6 and TRBJ1-5, with 8 bases that match TRBD1. This clonotype was sampled from a human donor in good health (CMV status not recorded). Some clones in this sample may be carry-over from other donors' samples. The CDR3 reads CASSPRGQGFWPQHF. CDR3 sequence (DNA): TGTGCCAGCAGTCCCAGAGGACAGGGCTTTTGGCCCCAGCATTTT.